Listed below are T cell receptor beta chains from one sample, sequenced in a study of cytomegalovirus exposure and HLA in healthy donors. Produced via immunoSEQ multiplex PCR; TCRdb's table is partial and in-frame only. Of under 200,000 clones listed, roughly 75% are singletons. Material for sequencing was PBMCs. All receptors come from a woman in her 40s in good health and CMV-seropositive. Each CDR3 is given with its conserved first and last residue. The order of the fields is clone size, D gene, V gene, J gene, CDR3 DNA, CDR3 protein. A D gene is named only where the DNA matches it firmly. Size values are once, few and many counts, or a class for expanded clones, and some rows have none.

NA	TRBD2	TRBV2	TRBJ2-7	TGTGCCAGCAGTACTAGCGGCCGCTCCTACGAGCAGTACTTC	CASSTSGRSYEQYF
NA	NA	TRBV29-1	TRBJ2-3	TGCAGCGTTGTCCGAGGGGGAATCGCAGATACGCAGTATTTT	CSVVRGGIADTQYF
few	TRBD1	TRBV6-1	TRBJ1-1	TGTGCCAGCAGAACAGGGGGCTGGACTGAAGCTTTCTTT	CASRTGGWTEAFF
NA	NA	TRBV4-1	TRBJ2-3	TGCGCCAGCAGCCAAGATCGGGTCGGGCGGACCCCCGGGGCAGATACGCAGTATTTT	CASSQDRVGRTPGADTQYF
NA	NA	TRBV7-9	TRBJ1-5	TGTTCCAGCAGCTTCTCAGGGTATCGTCAGCCCCAGCATTTT	CSSSFSGYRQPQHF
NA	TRBD1	TRBV7-9	TRBJ1-4	TGTGCCAGCAGCACTGCGACAGGGGGCGGCGAAAAACTGTTTTTT	CASSTATGGGEKLFF
NA	NA	TRBV28	TRBJ1-4	TGTGCCAGCAGTTCGCGGGAAAAACTGTTTTTT	CASSSREKLFF
NA	NA	TRBV28	TRBJ1-3	TGTGCCAGCAGTTTGGTCGCAGGGGTCGGAAACACCATATATTTT	CASSLVAGVGNTIYF
NA	NA	TRBV10-3	TRBJ1-5	TGTGCCATCAGCGAACAGCCGTATAGCAATCAGCCCCAGCATTTT	CAISEQPYSNQPQHF
NA	TRBD2	TRBV27	TRBJ2-7	TGTGCCAGCAGTTTCGGGAGGCCCATGAACGAGCAGTACTTC	CASSFGRPMNEQYF
NA	NA	TRBV5-1	TRBJ2-2	TGCGCCAGCAGCTTCGGGAACACCGGGGAGCTGTTTTTT	CASSFGNTGELFF
once	NA	TRBV7-2	TRBJ1-5	TGTGCCAGCAGCTTAGGAGGGAAGGGGCCCCAGCATTTT	CASSLGGKGPQHF
NA	NA	TRBV7-2	TRBJ2-6	TGTGCCAGCAGGGCTATGTTGTTGGGGGCTCACGTCCTGACTTTC	CASRAMLLGAHVLTF
NA	NA	TRBV1	TRBJ2-1	TGCACCAGCAGCCAAGCTAGCGGGGGGGACAATGAGCAGTTCTTC	CTSSQASGGDNEQFF
NA	NA	TRBV28	TRBJ1-1	TGTGCCAGCAGTACGCCACAGGTCCTGGTGGCTTTCTTT	CASSTPQVLVAFF
NA	NA	TRBV7-2	TRBJ1-2	TGTGCCAGCAGCCCACCGCGGACAGACTATGGCTACACCTTC	CASSPPRTDYGYTF
NA	TRBD1	TRBV5-1	TRBJ1-4	TGCGCCAGCAGCCCAGGGGGCCCTCCGGGTAGTGAAAAACTGTTTTTT	CASSPGGPPGSEKLFF
few	NA	TRBV11-3	TRBJ2-3	TGTGCCAGCAGCTTAGGGGCGAATACGCAGTATTTT	CASSLGANTQYF
NA	TRBD1	TRBV2	TRBJ2-7	TGTGCCAGCAGTGAATCGCAACCGGGACAGGTCCTTTGGGAGCAGTACTTC	CASSESQPGQVLWEQYF
few	TRBD2	TRBV19	TRBJ2-7	TGTGCCAGTAGTTCCGCCGGGACTAGCGGCTACGAGCAGTACTTC	CASSSAGTSGYEQYF
NA	TRBD2	TRBV7-8	TRBJ2-1	TGTGCCAGCAGCCCGACTAGCTTGTCTTCCGATGAGCAGTTCTTC	CASSPTSLSSDEQFF
NA	TRBD1	TRBV5-4	TRBJ2-2	TGTGCCAGCACCCGACAGGGCCTGAACACCGGGGAGCTGTTTTTT	CASTRQGLNTGELFF
few	TRBD2	TRBV18	TRBJ2-7	TGTGCCAGCTCTGGCGGGACTAGAACGAACGAGCAGTACTTC	CASSGGTRTNEQYF
NA	NA	TRBV19	TRBJ1-1	TGTGCCGTCAGGAATGGGGCCCTGAACACTGAAGCTTTCTTT	CAVRNGALNTEAFF
NA	TRBD2	TRBV30	TRBJ2-5	TGTGCCTGTAGCGGGAGGGCCCTAGAGACCCAGTACTTC	CACSGRALETQYF
NA	TRBD2	TRBV2	TRBJ2-3	TGTGCCAGCAGTCTAGCGGGGGGATTAGGTGATACGCAGTATTTT	CASSLAGGLGDTQYF
NA	TRBD2	TRBV12-5	TRBJ2-2	TGTGCTAGTGGGTCCGGGGGGGAATCTAACACCGGGGAGCTGTTTTTT	CASGSGGESNTGELFF
NA	NA	TRBV29-1	TRBJ2-2	TGCAGCGTCGACATCATGGGGGTAGGGGGCGGGGAGCTGTTTTTT	CSVDIMGVGGGELFF
NA	NA	TRBV6-6	TRBJ1-2	TGTGCCAGCAGTTACTCAGGGGTTCGTGGCTACACCTTC	CASSYSGVRGYTF
few	NA	TRBV29-1	TRBJ2-3	TGCAGCGGCAACAGGGAGTCCACAGATACGCAGTATTTT	CSGNRESTDTQYF
NA	TRBD1	TRBV7-9	TRBJ2-7	TGTGCCAGCAGCATCCCCGGGACAGGGAACTACGAGCAGTACTTC	CASSIPGTGNYEQYF
few	NA	TRBV6-1	TRBJ1-5	TGTGCCAGCAGTGATGAGTATAGCAATCAGCCCCAGCATTTT	CASSDEYSNQPQHF
NA	NA	TRBV13	TRBJ1-5	TGTGCCAGCAGCCGTAGGGCGGCAGGGGTCAATCAGCCCCAGCATTTT	CASSRRAAGVNQPQHF
few	TRBD2	TRBV7-2	TRBJ2-7	TGTGCCAGCAGCTTAAGGCTAGCGGGCTACGAGCAGTACTTC	CASSLRLAGYEQYF
NA	NA	TRBV2	TRBJ1-1	TGTGCCAGCAATCAGGGTAACACTGAAGCTTTCTTT	CASNQGNTEAFF
NA	TRBD1	TRBV6-6	TRBJ2-7	TGTGCCAGCAGTTCAAACCCGGACAGGTTCTCCTACGAGCAGTACTTC	CASSSNPDRFSYEQYF
NA	NA	TRBV7-9	TRBJ1-2	TGTGCCAGCAGCTTATTCCTAGGATGGCCCAGATCTAAGAGTGTCTACACCTTC	CASSLFLGWPRSKSVYTF
once	TRBD1	TRBV5-1	TRBJ2-7	TGCGCCAGCAGCCCCGGGACAGGGGGAAGGGCGTACGAGCAGTACTTC	CASSPGTGGRAYEQYF
NA	TRBD1	TRBV11-3	TRBJ2-1	TGTGCCAGCAGCAATAGGGACAGGGGAAAGTACAATGAGCAGTTCTTC	CASSNRDRGKYNEQFF